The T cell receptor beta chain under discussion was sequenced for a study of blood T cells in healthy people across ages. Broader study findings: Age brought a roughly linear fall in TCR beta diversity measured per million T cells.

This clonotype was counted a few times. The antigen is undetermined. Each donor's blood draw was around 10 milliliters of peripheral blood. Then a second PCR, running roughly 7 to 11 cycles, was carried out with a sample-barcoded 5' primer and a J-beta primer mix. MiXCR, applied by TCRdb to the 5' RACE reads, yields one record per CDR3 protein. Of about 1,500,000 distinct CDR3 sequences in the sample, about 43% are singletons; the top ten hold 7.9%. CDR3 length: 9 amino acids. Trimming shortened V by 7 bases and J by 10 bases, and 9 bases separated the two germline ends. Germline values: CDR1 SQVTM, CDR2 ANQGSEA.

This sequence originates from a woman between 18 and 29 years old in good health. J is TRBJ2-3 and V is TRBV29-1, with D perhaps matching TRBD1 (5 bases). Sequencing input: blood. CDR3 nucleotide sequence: TGCAGCGCGGACAATCCGCAGTATTTT. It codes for CSADNPQYF.